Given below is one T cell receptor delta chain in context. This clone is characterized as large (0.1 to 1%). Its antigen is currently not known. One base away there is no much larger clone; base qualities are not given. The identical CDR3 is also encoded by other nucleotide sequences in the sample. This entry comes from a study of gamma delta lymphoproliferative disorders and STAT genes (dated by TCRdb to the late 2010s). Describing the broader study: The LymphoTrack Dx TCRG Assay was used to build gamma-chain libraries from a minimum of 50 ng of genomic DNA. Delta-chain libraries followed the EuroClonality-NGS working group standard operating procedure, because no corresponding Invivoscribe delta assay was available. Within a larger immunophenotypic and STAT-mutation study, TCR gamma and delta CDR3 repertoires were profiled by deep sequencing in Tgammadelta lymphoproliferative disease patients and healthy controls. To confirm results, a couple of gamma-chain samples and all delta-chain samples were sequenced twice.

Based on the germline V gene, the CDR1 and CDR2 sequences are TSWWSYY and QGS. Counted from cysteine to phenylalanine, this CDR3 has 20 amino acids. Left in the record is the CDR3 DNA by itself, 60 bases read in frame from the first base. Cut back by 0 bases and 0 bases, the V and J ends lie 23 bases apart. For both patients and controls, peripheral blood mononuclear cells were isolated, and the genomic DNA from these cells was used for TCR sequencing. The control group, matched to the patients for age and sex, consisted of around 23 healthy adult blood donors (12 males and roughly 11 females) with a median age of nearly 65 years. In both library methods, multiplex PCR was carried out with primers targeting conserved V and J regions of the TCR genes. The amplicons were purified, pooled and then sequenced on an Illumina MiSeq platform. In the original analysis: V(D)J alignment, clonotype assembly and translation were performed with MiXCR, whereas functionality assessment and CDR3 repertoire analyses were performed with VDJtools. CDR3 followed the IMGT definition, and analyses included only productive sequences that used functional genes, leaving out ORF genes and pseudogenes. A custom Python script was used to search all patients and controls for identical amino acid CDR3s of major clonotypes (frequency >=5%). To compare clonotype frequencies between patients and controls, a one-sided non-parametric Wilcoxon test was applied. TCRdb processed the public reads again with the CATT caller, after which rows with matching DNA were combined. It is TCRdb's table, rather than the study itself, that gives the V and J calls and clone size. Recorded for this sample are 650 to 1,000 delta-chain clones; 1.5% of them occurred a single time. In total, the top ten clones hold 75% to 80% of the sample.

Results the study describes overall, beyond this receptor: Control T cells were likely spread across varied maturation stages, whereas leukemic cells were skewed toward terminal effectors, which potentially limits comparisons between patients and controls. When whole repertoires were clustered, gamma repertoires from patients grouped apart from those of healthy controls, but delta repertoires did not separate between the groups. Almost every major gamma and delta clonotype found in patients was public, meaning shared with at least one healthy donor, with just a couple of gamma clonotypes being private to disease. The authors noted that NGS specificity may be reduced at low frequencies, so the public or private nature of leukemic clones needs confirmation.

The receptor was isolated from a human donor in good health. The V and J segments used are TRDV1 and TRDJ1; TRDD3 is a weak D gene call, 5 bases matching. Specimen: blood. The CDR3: CALGELSTGTNPRYTDKLIF. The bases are TGTGCTCTTGGGGAACTTTCCACTGGCACTAACCCTAGGTACACCGATAAACTCATCTTT.